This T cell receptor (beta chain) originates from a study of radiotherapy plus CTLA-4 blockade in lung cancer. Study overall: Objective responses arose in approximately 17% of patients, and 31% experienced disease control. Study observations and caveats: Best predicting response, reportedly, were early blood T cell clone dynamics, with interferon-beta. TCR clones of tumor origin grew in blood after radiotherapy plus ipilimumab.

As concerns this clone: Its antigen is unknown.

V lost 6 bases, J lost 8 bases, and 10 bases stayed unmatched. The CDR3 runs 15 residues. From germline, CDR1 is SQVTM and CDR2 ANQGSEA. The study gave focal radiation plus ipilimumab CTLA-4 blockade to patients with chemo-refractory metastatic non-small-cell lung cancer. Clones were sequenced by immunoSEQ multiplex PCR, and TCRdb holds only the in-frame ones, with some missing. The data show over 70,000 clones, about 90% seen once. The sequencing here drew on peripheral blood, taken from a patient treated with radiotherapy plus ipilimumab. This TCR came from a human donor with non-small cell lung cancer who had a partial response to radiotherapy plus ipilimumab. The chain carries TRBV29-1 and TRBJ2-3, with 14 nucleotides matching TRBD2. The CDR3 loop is CSVLPGLAGVLTQYF. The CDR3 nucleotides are TGCAGCGTATTACCGGGACTAGCGGGAGTCCTTACGCAGTATTTT.